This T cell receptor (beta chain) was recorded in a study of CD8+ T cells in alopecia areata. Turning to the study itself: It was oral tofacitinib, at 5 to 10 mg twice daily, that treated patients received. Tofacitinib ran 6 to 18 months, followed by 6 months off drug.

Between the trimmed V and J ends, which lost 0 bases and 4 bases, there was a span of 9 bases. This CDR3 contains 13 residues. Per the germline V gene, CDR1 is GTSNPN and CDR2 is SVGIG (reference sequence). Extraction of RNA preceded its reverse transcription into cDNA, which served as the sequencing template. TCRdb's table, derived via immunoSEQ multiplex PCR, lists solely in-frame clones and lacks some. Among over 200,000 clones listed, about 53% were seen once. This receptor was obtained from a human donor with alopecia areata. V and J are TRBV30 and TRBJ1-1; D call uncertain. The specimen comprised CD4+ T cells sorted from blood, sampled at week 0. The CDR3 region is CAWSVFRGTEAFF. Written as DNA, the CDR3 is TGTGCCTGGAGTGTATTCCGGGGCACTGAAGCTTTCTTT.